This T cell receptor beta chain was sequenced during a study of blood T cells in healthy people across ages. Combining a sample-barcoded 5' primer with a J-beta primer mix, a second PCR ran for roughly 6 to 12 cycles. MiXCR, applied by TCRdb to the 5' RACE reads, yields one record per CDR3 protein. The repertoire holds about 1,400,000 distinct CDR3 sequences, with 40% to 50% as singletons. The CDR3 consists of 14 residues. Germline V gene lookup returns CDR1 SGHVS and CDR2 FQNEAQ. With 11 bases removed from V and 2 bases from J, the gap between germline ends came to 19 bases. The clonotype was recovered from a woman in her late teens or twenties in good health. The source material was blood. The genes are TRBV7-8 and TRBJ2-7; TRBD1 might be the D (7 bases). The CDR3 protein is CAGSPPGGPYEQYF. Written as DNA, the CDR3 is TGTGCCGGCTCTCCCCCAGGGGGGCCCTACGAGCAGTACTTC.